The sequence of this TCR beta chain was determined in a study of cytomegalovirus exposure and HLA in healthy donors. The study, taken as a whole, reports: The study designated roughly 150 TCR beta chains cytomegalovirus-associated. In a later analysis, DRB1 alleles had the most associated TCRs; HLA-C alleles the fewest.

Each donor was nominally healthy when sampled (though unrecorded immune exposures were likely). Primers: 60 Vbeta forward and 13 Jbeta reverse. TCRdb keeps only in-frame clones here, not all; method: immunoSEQ multiplex PCR. This sample carries under 130,000 clones, approximately 64% of them seen once, and the ten largest clones take less than 3.5%. For this clone: Its specificity is not known.

V lost 7 bases to trimming and J lost 6 bases; unmatched junction nucleotides: 14. The CDR3 loop spans 16 amino acids. In germline, CDR1 is SNHLY, CDR2 FYNNEI. The chain links TRBV2 to TRBJ1-5, with 8 bases identical to TRBD1. This receptor was obtained from a woman aged 50 to 60 in good health and CMV-seronegative. Sequencing was done on a sample of PBMCs. DNA of the CDR3: TGTGCCAGCAAAAAAACCGGACAGGGACAAAGTCAGCCCCAGCATTTT. This gives the protein CASKKTGQGQSQPQHF.